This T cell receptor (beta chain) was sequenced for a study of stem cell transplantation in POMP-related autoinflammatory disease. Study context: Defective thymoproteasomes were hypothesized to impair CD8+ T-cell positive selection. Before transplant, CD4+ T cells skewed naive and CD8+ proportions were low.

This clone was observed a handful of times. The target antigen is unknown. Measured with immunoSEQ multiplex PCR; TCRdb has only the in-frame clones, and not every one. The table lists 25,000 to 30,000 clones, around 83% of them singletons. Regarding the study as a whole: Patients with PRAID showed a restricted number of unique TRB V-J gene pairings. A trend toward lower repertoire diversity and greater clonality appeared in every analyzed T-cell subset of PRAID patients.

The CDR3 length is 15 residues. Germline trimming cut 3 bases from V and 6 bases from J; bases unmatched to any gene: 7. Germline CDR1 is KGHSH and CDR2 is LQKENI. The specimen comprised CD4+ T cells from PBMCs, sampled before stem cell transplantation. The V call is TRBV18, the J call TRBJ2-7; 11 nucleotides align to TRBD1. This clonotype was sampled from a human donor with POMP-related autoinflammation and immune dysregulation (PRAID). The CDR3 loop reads CASSPRDRGLAEQYF. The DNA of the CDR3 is TGTGCCAGCTCACCGCGGGACAGGGGGTTAGCCGAGCAGTACTTC.